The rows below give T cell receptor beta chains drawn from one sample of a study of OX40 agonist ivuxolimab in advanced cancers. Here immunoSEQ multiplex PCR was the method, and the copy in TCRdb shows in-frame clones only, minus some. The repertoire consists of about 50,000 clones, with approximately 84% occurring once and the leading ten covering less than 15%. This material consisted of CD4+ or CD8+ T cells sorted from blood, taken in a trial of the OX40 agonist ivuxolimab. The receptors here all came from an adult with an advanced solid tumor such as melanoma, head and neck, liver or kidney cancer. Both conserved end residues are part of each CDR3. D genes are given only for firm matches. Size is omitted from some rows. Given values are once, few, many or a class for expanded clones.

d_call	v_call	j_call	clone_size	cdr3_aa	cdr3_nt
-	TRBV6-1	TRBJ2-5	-	CASSEERVQETQYF	TGTGCCAGCAGCGAGGAGAGGGTCCAAGAGACCCAGTACTTC
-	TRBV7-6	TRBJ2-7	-	CASSLSVSYEQYF	TGTGCCAGCAGCTTATCCGTATCCTACGAGCAGTACTTC
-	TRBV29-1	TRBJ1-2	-	CSVVEGTYGYTF	TGCAGCGTTGTTGAGGGGACCTATGGCTACACCTTC
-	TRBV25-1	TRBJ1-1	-	CASSPPGGLGPNTEAFF	TGTGCCAGCAGTCCCCCGGGTGGCTTAGGCCCGAACACTGAAGCTTTCTTT
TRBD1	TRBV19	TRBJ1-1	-	CASSIIVSGQKGGVYTEAFF	TGTGCCAGTAGTATCATCGTCTCGGGACAGAAAGGTGGGGTCTACACTGAAGCTTTCTTT
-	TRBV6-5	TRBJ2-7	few	CASKTLGGRGREQYF	TGTGCCAGCAAAACTTTAGGGGGGAGGGGGAGAGAGCAGTACTTC
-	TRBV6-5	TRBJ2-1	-	CASSQLAYLGVEQFF	TGTGCCAGCAGTCAGCTAGCGTACCTTGGGGTTGAGCAGTTCTTC
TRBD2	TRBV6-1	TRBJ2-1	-	CASSEAGRGLAKSNEQFF	TGTGCCAGCAGTGAAGCGGGTCGGGGACTAGCCAAATCCAATGAGCAGTTCTTC
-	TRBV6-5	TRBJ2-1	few	CASRAQSFGNNEQFF	TGTGCCAGCAGAGCCCAAAGTTTTGGGAACAATGAGCAGTTCTTC
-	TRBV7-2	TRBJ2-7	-	CASSLLGIGEQYF	TGTGCCAGCAGCTTATTGGGAATCGGCGAGCAGTACTTC
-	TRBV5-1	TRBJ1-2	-	CASSRTSRSWGNGYTF	TGCGCCAGCAGCCGCACCTCGAGGTCGTGGGGTAATGGCTACACCTTC
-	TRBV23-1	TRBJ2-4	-	CASSQGRQLAKNIQYF	TGCGCCAGCAGTCAGGGGAGACAATTAGCCAAAAACATTCAGTACTTC
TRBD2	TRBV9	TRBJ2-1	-	CASSVEVGGTSGRAMGNEQFF	TGTGCCAGCAGCGTAGAGGTTGGGGGGACTAGCGGGAGGGCCATGGGCAATGAGCAGTTCTTC
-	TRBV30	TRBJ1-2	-	CAWSPREAYGYTF	TGTGCCTGGAGCCCCCGTGAGGCCTATGGCTACACCTTC
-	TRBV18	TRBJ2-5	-	CASSQTGPPWETQYF	TGTGCCAGCTCGCAGACGGGGCCCCCCTGGGAGACCCAGTACTTC
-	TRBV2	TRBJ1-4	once	CASSPGTGRGKLFF	TGTGCCAGCAGTCCCGGGACCGGGAGAGGAAAACTGTTTTTT
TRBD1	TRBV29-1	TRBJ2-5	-	CSGKRGRETQYF	TGCAGCGGGAAGAGGGGGCGCGAGACCCAGTACTTC